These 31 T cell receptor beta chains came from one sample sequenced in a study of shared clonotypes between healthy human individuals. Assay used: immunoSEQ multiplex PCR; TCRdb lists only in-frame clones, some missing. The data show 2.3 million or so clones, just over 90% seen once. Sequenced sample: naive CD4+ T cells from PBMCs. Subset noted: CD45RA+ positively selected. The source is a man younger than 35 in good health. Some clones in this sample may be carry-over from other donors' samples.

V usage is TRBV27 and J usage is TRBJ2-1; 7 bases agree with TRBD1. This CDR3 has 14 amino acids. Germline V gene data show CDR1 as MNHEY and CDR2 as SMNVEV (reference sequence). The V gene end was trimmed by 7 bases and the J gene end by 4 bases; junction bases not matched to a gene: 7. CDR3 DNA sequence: TGTGCCAGCAATACCGGGACAGCTTACAATGAGCAGTTCTTC. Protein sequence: CASNTGTAYNEQFF.

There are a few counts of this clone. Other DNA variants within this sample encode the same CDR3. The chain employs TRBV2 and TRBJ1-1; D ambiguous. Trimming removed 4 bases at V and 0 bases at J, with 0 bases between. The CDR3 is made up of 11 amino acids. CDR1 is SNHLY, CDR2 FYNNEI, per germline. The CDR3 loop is CASSVNTEAFF. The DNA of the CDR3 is TGTGCCAGCAGTGTGAACACTGAAGCTTTCTTT.

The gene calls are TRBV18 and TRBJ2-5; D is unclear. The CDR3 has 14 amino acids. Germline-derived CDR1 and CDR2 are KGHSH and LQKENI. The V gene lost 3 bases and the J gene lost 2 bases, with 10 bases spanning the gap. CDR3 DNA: TGTGCCAGCTCACCTCCCCCGCTTCAAGAGACCCAGTACTTC. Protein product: CASSPPPLQETQYF.

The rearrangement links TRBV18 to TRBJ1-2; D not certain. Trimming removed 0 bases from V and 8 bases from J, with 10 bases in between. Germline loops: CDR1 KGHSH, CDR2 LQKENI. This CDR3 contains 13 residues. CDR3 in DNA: TGTGCCAGCTCACCACCCAGCCGGTACGGCTACACCTTC. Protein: CASSPPSRYGYTF.

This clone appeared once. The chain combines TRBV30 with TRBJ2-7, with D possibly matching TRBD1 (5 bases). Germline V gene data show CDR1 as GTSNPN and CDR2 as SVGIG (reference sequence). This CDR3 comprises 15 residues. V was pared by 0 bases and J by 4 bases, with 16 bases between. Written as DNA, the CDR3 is TGTGCCTGGAGTGTACTTGGCCTCAGGGCGTACGAGCAGTACTTC. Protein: CAWSVLGLRAYEQYF.

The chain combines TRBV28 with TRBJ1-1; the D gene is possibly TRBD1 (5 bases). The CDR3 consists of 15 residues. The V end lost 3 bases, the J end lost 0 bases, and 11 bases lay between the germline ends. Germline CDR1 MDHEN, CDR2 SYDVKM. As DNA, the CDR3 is TGTGCCAGCAGTTTGCCGACAGCTATGAACACTGAAGCTTTCTTT. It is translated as CASSLPTAMNTEAFF. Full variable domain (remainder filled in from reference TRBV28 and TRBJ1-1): DVKVTQSSRYLVKRTGEKVFLECVQDMDHENMFWYRQDPGLGLRLIYFSYDVKMKEKGDIPEGYSVSREKKERFSLILESASTNQTSMYLCASSLPTAMNTEAFFGQGTRLTVV.

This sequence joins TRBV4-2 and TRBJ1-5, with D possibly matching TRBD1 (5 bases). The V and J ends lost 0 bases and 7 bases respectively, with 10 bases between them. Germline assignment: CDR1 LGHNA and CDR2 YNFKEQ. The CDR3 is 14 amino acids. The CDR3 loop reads CASSQETGPQPQHF. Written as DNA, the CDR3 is TGTGCCAGCAGCCAAGAAACAGGTCCCCAGCCCCAGCATTTT.

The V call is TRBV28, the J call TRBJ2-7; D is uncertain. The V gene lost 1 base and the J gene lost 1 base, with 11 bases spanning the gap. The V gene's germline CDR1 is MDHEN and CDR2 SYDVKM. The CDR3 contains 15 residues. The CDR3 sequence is CASSLYPGGSYEQYF. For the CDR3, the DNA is TGTGCCAGCAGTTTATACCCAGGCGGATCCTACGAGCAGTACTTC.

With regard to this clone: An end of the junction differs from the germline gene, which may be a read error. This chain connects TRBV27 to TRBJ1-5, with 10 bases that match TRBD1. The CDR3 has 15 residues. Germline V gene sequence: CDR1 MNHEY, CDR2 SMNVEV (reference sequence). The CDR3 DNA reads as TGTGCCAGCAGTTTAAACGCCAGACGGACAGGGGGATCCGTTTGG. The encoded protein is CASSLNARRTGGSVW.

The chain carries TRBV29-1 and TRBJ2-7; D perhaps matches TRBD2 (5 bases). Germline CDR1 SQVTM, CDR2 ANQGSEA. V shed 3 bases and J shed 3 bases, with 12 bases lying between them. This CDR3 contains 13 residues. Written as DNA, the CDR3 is TGCAGCGTTGATGGCCCACGGGGCTACGAGCAGTACTTC. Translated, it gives CSVDGPRGYEQYF.

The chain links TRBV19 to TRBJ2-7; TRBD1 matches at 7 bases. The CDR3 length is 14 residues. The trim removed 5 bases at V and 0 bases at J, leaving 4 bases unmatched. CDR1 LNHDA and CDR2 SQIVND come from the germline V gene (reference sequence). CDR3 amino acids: CASSVRTGSYEQYF. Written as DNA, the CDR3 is TGTGCCAGTAGTGTACGGACAGGCTCCTACGAGCAGTACTTC.

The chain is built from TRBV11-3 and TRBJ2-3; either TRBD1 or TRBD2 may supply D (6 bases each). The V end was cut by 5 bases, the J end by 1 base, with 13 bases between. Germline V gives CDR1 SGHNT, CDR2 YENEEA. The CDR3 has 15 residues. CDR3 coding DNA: TGTGCCAGCAGCCTAGGGGGGTTTGGCACAGATACGCAGTATTTT. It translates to CASSLGGFGTDTQYF.

The CDR3 region is CASSVDMGRTEAFF. The CDR3 DNA reads as TGTGCCAGCAGCGTAGATATGGGGCGGACTGAAGCTTTCTTT. The chain has TRBV9 and TRBJ1-1; a weak D match, TRBD1 (5 bases). The CDR3 covers 14 residues. Germline V gene lookup returns CDR1 SGDLS and CDR2 YYNGEE. V was trimmed by 0 bases and J by 5 bases, leaving 11 bases between them.

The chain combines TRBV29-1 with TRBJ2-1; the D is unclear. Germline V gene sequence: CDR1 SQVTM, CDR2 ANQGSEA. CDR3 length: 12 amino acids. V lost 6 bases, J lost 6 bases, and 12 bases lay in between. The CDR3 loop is CSVRFVINEQFF. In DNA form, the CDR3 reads TGCAGCGTCCGTTTTGTGATCAATGAGCAGTTCTTC.

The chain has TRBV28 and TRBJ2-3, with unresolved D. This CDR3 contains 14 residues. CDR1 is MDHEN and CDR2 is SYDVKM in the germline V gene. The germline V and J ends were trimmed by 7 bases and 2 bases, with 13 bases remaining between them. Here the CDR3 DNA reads TGTGCCAGCACCCCCGGCAGCTCCACAGATACGCAGTATTTT. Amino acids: CASTPGSSTDTQYF.

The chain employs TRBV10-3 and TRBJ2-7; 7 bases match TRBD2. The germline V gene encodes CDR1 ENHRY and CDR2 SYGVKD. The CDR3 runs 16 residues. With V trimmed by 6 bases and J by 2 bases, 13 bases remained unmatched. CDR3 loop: CAISETSRQSAYEQYF. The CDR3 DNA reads TGTGCCATCAGCGAGACTAGCCGGCAGTCGGCCTACGAGCAGTACTTC.

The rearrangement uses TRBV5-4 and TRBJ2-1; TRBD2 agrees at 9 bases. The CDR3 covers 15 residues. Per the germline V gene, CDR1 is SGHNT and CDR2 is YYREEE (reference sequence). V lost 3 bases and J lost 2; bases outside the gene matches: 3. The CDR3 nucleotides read TGTGCCAGCAGCTGGAAGCGGGAGGCCTACAATGAGCAGTTCTTC. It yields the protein CASSWKREAYNEQFF.

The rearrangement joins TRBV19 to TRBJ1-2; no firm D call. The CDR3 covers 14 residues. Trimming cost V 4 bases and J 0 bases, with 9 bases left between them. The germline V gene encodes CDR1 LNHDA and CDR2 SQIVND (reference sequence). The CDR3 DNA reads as TGTGCCAGTAGTAGAGGCGGCCCTAACTATGGCTACACCTTC. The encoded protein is CASSRGGPNYGYTF.

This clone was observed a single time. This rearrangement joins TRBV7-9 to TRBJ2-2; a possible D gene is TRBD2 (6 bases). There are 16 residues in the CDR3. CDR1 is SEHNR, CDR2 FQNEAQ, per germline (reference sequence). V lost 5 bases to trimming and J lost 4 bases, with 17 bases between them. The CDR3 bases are TGTGCCAGCAGCCGAGACAGCCCGCGGGGCACCGGGGAGCTGTTTTTT. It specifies CASSRDSPRGTGELFF.

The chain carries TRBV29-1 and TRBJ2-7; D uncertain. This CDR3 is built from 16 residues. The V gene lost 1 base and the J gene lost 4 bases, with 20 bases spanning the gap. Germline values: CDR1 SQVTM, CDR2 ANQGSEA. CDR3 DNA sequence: TGCAGCGTTGAAGGGCAGGCAGTAGGAGCCCTTTACGAGCAGTACTTC. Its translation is CSVEGQAVGALYEQYF.

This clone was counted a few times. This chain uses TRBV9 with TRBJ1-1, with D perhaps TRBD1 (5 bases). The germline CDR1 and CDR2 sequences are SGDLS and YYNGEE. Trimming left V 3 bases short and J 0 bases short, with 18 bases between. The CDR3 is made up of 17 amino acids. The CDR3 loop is CASSGVGQFKLNTEAFF. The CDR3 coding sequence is TGTGCCAGCAGCGGGGTAGGACAATTTAAGCTGAACACTGAAGCTTTCTTT.

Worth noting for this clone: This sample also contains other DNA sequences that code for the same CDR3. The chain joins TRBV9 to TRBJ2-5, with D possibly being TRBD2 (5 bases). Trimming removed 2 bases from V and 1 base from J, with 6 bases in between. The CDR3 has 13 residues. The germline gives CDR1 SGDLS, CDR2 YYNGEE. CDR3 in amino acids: CASSVRGQETQYF. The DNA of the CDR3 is TGTGCCAGCAGCGTCCGGGGCCAAGAGACCCAGTACTTC.

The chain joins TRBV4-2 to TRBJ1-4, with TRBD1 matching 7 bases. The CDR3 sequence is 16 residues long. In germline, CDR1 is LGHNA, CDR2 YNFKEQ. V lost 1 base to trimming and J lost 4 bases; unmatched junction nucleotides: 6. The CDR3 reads CASSQAPGQNNEKLFF. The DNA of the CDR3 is TGTGCCAGCAGCCAAGCACCGGGACAGAATAATGAAAAACTGTTTTTT.

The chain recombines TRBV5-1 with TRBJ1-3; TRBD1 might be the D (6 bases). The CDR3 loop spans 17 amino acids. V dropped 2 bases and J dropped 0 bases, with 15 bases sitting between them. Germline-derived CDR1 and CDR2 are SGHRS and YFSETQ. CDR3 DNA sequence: TGCGCCAGCAGCTTAACCCCCGGGGGCGACTCTGGAAACACCATATATTTT. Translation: CASSLTPGGDSGNTIYF.

The CDR3 DNA follows: TGTGCCAGCAGCTTAGTAACGGGGTACGGCACTGAAGCTTTCTTT. Encoded protein: CASSLVTGYGTEAFF. This chain uses TRBV7-2 with TRBJ1-1; no clear D. CDR1 and CDR2 from the germline V gene are SGHTA and FQGNSA. CDR3 length equals 15 residues. Trimming stripped 1 base from V and 4 bases from J, with 13 bases between.

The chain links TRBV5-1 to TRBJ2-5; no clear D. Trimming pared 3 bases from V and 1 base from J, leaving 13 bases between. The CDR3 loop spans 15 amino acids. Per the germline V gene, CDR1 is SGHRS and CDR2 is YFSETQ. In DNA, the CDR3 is TGCGCCAGCAGCTCCCCTAATAGACTCCAAGAGACCCAGTACTTC. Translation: CASSSPNRLQETQYF. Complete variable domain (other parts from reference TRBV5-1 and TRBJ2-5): KAGVTQTPRYLIKTRGQQVTLSCSPISGHRSVSWYQQTPGQGLQFLFEYFSETQRNKGNFPGRFSGRQFSNSRSEMNVSTLELGDSALYLCASSSPNRLQETQYFGPGTRLLVL.

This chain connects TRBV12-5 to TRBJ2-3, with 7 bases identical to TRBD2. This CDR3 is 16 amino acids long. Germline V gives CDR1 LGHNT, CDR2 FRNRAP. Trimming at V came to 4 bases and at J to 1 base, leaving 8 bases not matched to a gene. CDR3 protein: CASGSHPAGGTDTQYF. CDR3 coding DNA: TGTGCTAGTGGTTCGCACCCGGCGGGAGGCACAGATACGCAGTATTTT. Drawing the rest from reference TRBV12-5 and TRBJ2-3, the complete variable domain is DARVTQTPRHKVTEMGQEVTMRCQPILGHNTVFWYRQTMMQGLELLAYFRNRAPLDDSGMPKDRFSAEMPDATLATLKIQPSEPRDSAVYFCASGSHPAGGTDTQYFGPGTRLTVL.

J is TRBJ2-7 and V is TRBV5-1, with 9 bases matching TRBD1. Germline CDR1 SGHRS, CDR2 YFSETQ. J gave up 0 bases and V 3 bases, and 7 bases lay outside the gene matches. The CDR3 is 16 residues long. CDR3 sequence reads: CASSSGTGLTSYEQYF. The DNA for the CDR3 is TGCGCCAGCAGCTCTGGGACAGGGCTTACCTCCTACGAGCAGTACTTC.

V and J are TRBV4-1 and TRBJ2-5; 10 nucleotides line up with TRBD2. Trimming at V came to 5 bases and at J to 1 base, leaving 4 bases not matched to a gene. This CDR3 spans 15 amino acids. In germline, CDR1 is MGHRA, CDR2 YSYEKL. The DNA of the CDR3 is TGCGCCAGCAGCGCCGGGACTAGCGCCCAAGAGACCCAGTACTTC. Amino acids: CASSAGTSAQETQYF.

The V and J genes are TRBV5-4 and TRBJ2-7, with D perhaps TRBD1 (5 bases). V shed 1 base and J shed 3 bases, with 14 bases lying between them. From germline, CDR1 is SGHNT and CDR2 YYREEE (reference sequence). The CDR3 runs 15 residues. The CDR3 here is CASSLFGVRGYEQYF. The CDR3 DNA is TGTGCCAGCAGCTTGTTTGGGGTAAGGGGCTACGAGCAGTACTTC.

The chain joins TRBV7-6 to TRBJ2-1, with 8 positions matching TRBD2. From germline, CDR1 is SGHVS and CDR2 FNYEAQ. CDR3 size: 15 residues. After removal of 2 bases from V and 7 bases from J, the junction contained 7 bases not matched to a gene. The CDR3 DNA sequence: TGTGCCAGCAGCTTATACGGGACTAGTGGAAATGAGCAGTTCTTC. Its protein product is CASSLYGTSGNEQFF. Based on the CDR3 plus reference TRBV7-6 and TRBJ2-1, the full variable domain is GAGVSQSPRYKVTKRGQDVALRCDPISGHVSLYWYRQALGQGPEFLTYFNYEAQQDKSGLPNDRFSAERPEGSISTLTIQRTEQRDSAMYRCASSLYGTSGNEQFFGPGTRLTVL.